Presented here are 21 T cell receptor beta chains from one specimen sequenced in a study of T cell responses to AZD1222 COVID-19 vaccine. TCRdb keeps only in-frame clones here, not all; method: immunoSEQ multiplex PCR. The sample records 140,000 to 150,000 clones, about 86% being singletons. Sequencing was performed on peripheral blood, taken 28 days after the second AZD1222 dose. The receptor source for this set is an adult who received the AZD1222 COVID-19 vaccine.

The count of this clone is one. The genes are TRBV2 and TRBJ1-1, with D unclear. The CDR3 consists of 13 residues. The V gene lost 1 base and the J gene lost 2 bases, with 5 bases spanning the gap. Looked up from germline, CDR1 is SNHLY and CDR2 is FYNNEI. The CDR3 sequence: CASSEDPNTEAFF. CDR3 in DNA: TGTGCCAGCAGTGAAGACCCTAACACTGAAGCTTTCTTT.

The chain joins TRBV10-3 to TRBJ2-2; TRBD2 aligns across 7 bases. This CDR3 contains 13 residues. The V gene's germline CDR1 is ENHRY and CDR2 SYGVKD. With 9 bases clipped from V and 1 base from J, the junction kept 2 bases outside the gene matches. The CDR3 reads CAMAGVNTGELFF. The CDR3 DNA is TGTGCCATGGCGGGGGTGAACACCGGGGAGCTGTTTTTT.

The V call is TRBV4-2, the J call TRBJ1-1, with D hard to call. Trimming took 4 bases from V and 1 from J, leaving 4 bases between them. This CDR3 comprises 12 residues. The germline V gene encodes CDR1 LGHNA and CDR2 YNFKEQ. The CDR3 nucleotides read TGTGCCAGCAGCCCCCCGAACACTGAAGCTTTCTTT. Amino acids: CASSPPNTEAFF.

This clone was observed once. V gene TRBV7-9 combines with J gene TRBJ2-7; maybe TRBD2 (6 bases). V lost 2 bases and J 2 bases, leaving 10 bases between the germline ends. The CDR3 length is 14 residues. CDR1 is SEHNR, CDR2 FQNEAQ, per germline (reference sequence). As DNA, the CDR3 is TGTGCCAGCAGCTTAAGCGGGTCCGCCTACGAGCAGTACTTC. Its protein product is CASSLSGSAYEQYF. Full variable domain (remainder filled in from reference TRBV7-9 and TRBJ2-7): DTGVSQNPRHKITKRGQNVTFRCDPISEHNRLYWYRQTLGQGPEFLTYFQNEAQLEKSRLLSDRFSAERPKGSFSTLEIQRTEQGDSAMYLCASSLSGSAYEQYFGPGTRLTVT.

V and J are TRBV2 and TRBJ1-2; TRBD1 might be the D (6 bases). The ends were cut back, 2 bases at V and 4 bases at J, with 8 bases in the middle. The germline V gene encodes CDR1 SNHLY and CDR2 FYNNEI. The CDR3 sequence is 13 residues long. The CDR3 loop reads CASSETGIYGYTF. CDR3 bases: TGTGCCAGCAGTGAAACAGGGATCTATGGCTACACCTTC. Drawing the rest from reference TRBV2 and TRBJ1-2, the complete variable domain is EPEVTQTPSHQVTQMGQEVILRCVPISNHLYFYWYRQILGQKVEFLVSFYNNEISEKSEIFDDQFSVERPDGSNFTLKIRSTKLEDSAMYFCASSETGIYGYTFGSGTRLTVV.

This chain links TRBV3-1 (or the pseudogene TRBV3-2) with TRBJ1-1; a weak D match, TRBD1 (5 bases). Trimming shortened V by 4 bases and J by 5 bases, and 20 bases separated the two germline ends. Germline V gene sequence: CDR1 LGHDT, CDR2 YNNKEL (reference sequence). This CDR3 is 16 amino acids long. CDR3 loop: CASSPGDSTGGTEAFF. The CDR3 DNA reads as TGTGCCAGCAGCCCGGGCGACAGCACGGGGGGGACTGAAGCTTTCTTT.

This chain connects TRBV9 to TRBJ2-3; D is perhaps TRBD1 (5 bases). This CDR3 has 14 residues. Germline CDR1 is SGDLS and CDR2 is YYNGEE. V was shortened by 4 bases and J by 3 bases, with 12 bases between the two germline ends. CDR3 protein: CASSRGFGTDTQYF. CDR3 coding DNA: TGTGCCAGCAGCAGGGGATTTGGGACAGATACGCAGTATTTT.

The gene calls are TRBV19 and TRBJ1-4; D is perhaps TRBD1 (5 bases). Germline V lookup: CDR1 LNHDA, CDR2 SQIVND (reference sequence). CDR3 length equals 14 residues. V dropped 5 bases and J dropped 7 bases, with 14 bases sitting between them. This CDR3 reads CASSSGTVPEKLFF. For the CDR3, the DNA is TGTGCCAGTAGTTCCGGGACCGTCCCTGAAAAACTGTTTTTT.

The chain carries TRBV27 and TRBJ2-7; 8 nucleotides match TRBD2. Germline trimming cut 3 bases from V and 2 bases from J; bases unmatched to any gene: 21. There are 20 residues in the CDR3. Per germline, CDR1 MNHEY and CDR2 SMNVEV (reference sequence). CDR3 sequence: CASSFLPGGGESGATYEQYF. The CDR3 bases are TGTGCCAGCAGTTTCCTACCCGGGGGGGGAGAGAGCGGGGCGACCTACGAGCAGTACTTC.

This clone has a handful of counts. The chain links TRBV6-5 to TRBJ1-2; 11 bases align to TRBD1. The CDR3 loop spans 15 amino acids. CDR1 and CDR2 (germline): MNHEY, SVGAGI. V lost 2 bases and J lost 9; bases outside the gene matches: 8. CDR3 sequence reads: CASSYPGQGESSYTF. CDR3 sequence (DNA): TGTGCCAGCAGTTACCCGGGACAGGGGGAATCTAGCTACACCTTC.

V gene TRBV5-1 combines with J gene TRBJ1-2; 10 nucleotides line up with TRBD1. Trimming took 6 bases from V and 8 from J; bases not matched to a gene: 16. CDR1 is SGHRS and CDR2 is YFSETQ in the germline V gene. This CDR3 contains 16 residues. The CDR3 protein is CASTDRIIGQGGGYTF. CDR3 nucleotides: TGCGCCAGCACCGATCGAATTATAGGACAGGGGGGAGGCTACACCTTC.

The gene calls are TRBV19 and TRBJ1-5; D perhaps matches TRBD1 (6 bases). Per the germline V gene, CDR1 is LNHDA and CDR2 is SQIVND (reference sequence). V lost 5 bases and J 4 bases, leaving 18 bases between the germline ends. The CDR3 loop spans 16 amino acids. The CDR3: CASSHPTQGRNQPQHF. CDR3 in DNA: TGTGCCAGTAGTCACCCCACACAGGGACGGAATCAGCCCCAGCATTTT.

The chain recombines TRBV4-2 with TRBJ2-5; TRBD2 might be the D (6 bases). V lost 3 bases to trimming and J lost 0 bases, with 14 bases between them. CDR1 is LGHNA and CDR2 is YNFKEQ in the germline V gene. This CDR3 spans 16 amino acids. The CDR3 coding sequence is TGTGCCAGCAGCCATAAACTGGGGGAGGACCAAGAGACCCAGTACTTC. It is translated as CASSHKLGEDQETQYF.

For this clone: At one boundary the junction diverges from the germline segment, which might be a read error. The chain has TRBV7-7 and TRBJ2-3; TRBD2 aligns across 7 bases. Germline loops: CDR1 SSHAT, CDR2 FNYEAQ (reference sequence). The CDR3 length is 15 residues. As DNA, the CDR3 is TGTGCTAGCAGCTTAGGCGGGAGTATGGCAGATACGCAGTATTTT. As protein: CASSLGGSMADTQYF.

This clone was seen a single time. The V call is TRBV27, the J call TRBJ1-2; D gene uncertain. The CDR3 length is 14 residues. V lost 6 bases to trimming and J lost 0 bases, with 11 bases between them. The germline CDR1 and CDR2 sequences are MNHEY and SMNVEV (reference sequence). As DNA, the CDR3 is TGTGCCAGCAGATTTTCGGGGACTAACTATGGCTACACCTTC. Translated: CASRFSGTNYGYTF.

V and J are TRBV6-5 and TRBJ2-7, with unresolved D. The germline CDR1 and CDR2 sequences are MNHEY and SVGAGI. Trimming cost V 2 bases and J 7 bases, with 12 bases left between them. This CDR3 spans 13 amino acids. The CDR3 spells CASSYNQGKEQYF. CDR3 in DNA: TGTGCCAGCAGTTACAATCAAGGAAAGGAGCAGTACTTC.

The chain has TRBV28 and TRBJ1-1; 7 nucleotides align to TRBD1. J was trimmed by 5 bases and V by 6 bases; bases with no gene match: 9. The CDR3 runs 14 residues. The germline V gene encodes CDR1 MDHEN and CDR2 SYDVKM. The CDR3 region is CASRLRGGGTEAFF. The CDR3 nucleotides are TGTGCCAGCAGGCTCAGGGGGGGAGGTACTGAAGCTTTCTTT.

CDR3 protein: CASSPGTGGASPLHF. CDR3 DNA sequence: TGCGCCAGCAGCCCCGGGACAGGGGGCGCTTCACCCCTCCACTTT. J is TRBJ1-6 and V is TRBV5-1, with 12 bases identical to TRBD1. V lost 4 bases to trimming and J lost 9 bases; unmatched junction nucleotides: 5. The CDR3 spans 15 residues. Germline V gives CDR1 SGHRS, CDR2 YFSETQ.

The J gene is TRBJ2-3, the V gene TRBV5-1; D unresolved. CDR3 length: 12 amino acids. V was clipped by 0 bases and J by 5 bases, with 4 bases between them. The germline V gene encodes CDR1 SGHRS and CDR2 YFSETQ. The CDR3 DNA is TGCGCCAGCAGCTTGGATATAGATACGCAGTATTTT. Residues: CASSLDIDTQYF.

The gene calls are TRBV19 and TRBJ2-5; D gene unclear. This CDR3 comprises 13 residues. The germline V and J ends were trimmed by 7 bases and 2 bases, with 11 bases remaining between them. Germline CDR1 is LNHDA and CDR2 is SQIVND (reference sequence). CDR3 loop: CASKVPAQETQYF. In DNA, the CDR3 is TGTGCCAGTAAGGTGCCAGCACAAGAGACCCAGTACTTC. The full variable domain, in which reference TRBV19 and TRBJ2-5 provide the parts outside the CDR3, is DGGITQSPKYLFRKEGQNVTLSCEQNLNHDAMYWYRQDPGQGLRLIYYSQIVNDFQKGDIAEGYSVSREKKESFPLTVTSAQKNPTAFYLCASKVPAQETQYFGPGTRLLVL.

This clone was detected a few times. The chain carries TRBV10-2 and TRBJ1-5, with 9 nucleotides matching TRBD1. In germline, CDR1 is WSHSY, CDR2 SAAADI. Trimming at V came to 4 bases and at J to 7 bases, leaving 5 bases not matched to a gene. The CDR3 contains 14 residues. CDR3: CASSGSTGGQPQHF. Here the CDR3 DNA reads TGCGCCAGCAGTGGTTCGACAGGGGGACAGCCCCAGCATTTT.